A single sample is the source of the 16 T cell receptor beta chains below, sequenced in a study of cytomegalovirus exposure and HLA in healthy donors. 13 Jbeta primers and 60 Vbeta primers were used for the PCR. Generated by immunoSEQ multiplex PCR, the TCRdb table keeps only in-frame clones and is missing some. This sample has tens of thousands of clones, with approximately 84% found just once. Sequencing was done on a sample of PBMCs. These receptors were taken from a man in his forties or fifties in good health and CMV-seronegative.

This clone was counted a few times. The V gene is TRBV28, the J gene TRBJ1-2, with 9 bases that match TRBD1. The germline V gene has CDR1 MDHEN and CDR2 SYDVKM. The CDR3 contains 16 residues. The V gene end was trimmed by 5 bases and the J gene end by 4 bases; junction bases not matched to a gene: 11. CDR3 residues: CASSRTRDRDSYGYTF. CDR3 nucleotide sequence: TGTGCCAGCAGTCGAACCCGGGACAGGGATTCCTATGGCTACACCTTC.

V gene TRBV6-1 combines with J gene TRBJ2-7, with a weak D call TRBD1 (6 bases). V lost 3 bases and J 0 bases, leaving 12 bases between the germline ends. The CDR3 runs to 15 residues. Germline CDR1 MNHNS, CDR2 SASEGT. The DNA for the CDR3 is TGTGCCAGCAGTGAGACAGGTGCGGGCTCCTACGAGCAGTACTTC. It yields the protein CASSETGAGSYEQYF.

As DNA, the CDR3 is TGCGCCAGCAGCTTGGAGACGGCTCGAGGGGAGACCCAGTACTTC. This gives the protein CASSLETARGETQYF. J is TRBJ2-5 and V is TRBV5-1; tentatively, D is TRBD2 (5 bases). In germline, CDR1 is SGHRS, CDR2 YFSETQ. The V end was cut by 0 bases, the J end by 5 bases, with 14 bases between. The CDR3 totals 15 residues.

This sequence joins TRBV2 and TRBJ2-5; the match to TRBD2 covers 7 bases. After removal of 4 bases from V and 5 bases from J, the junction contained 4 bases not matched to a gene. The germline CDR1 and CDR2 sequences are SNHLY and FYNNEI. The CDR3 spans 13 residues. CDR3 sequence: CASSGGGGETQYF. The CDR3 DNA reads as TGTGCCAGCAGTGGCGGGGGTGGTGAGACCCAGTACTTC. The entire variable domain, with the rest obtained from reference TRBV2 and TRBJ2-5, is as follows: EPEVTQTPSHQVTQMGQEVILRCVPISNHLYFYWYRQILGQKVEFLVSFYNNEISEKSEIFDDQFSVERPDGSNFTLKIRSTKLEDSAMYFCASSGGGGETQYFGPGTRLLVL.

CDR3 sequence: CASTLRAGGADGYTF. CDR3 DNA: TGTGCCAGCACTCTCAGGGCAGGGGGCGCCGATGGCTACACCTTC. The gene calls are TRBV6-1 and TRBJ1-2; 8 bases are a match to TRBD1. The germline V gene encodes CDR1 MNHNS and CDR2 SASEGT. Trimming removed 7 bases from V and 6 bases from J; junction bases left unmatched: 13. The CDR3 runs to 15 residues.

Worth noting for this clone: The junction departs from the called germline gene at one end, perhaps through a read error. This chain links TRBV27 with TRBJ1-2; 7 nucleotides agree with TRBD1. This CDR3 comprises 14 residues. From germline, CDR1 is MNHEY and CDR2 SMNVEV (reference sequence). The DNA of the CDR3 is TGTGCCAGCAGTTTATCAACAGGGGCCTCGGATATCTCCTTC. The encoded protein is CASSLSTGASDISF.

In nucleotides, the CDR3 is TGTGCCATCAGTGCCGAGGGCCTAGCCAAAAACATTCAGTACTTC. Translating it yields CAISAEGLAKNIQYF. V gene TRBV10-3 combines with J gene TRBJ2-4; possibly TRBD2 for D (5 bases). The germline V gene encodes CDR1 ENHRY and CDR2 SYGVKD. This CDR3 has 15 amino acids. V was trimmed by 4 bases and J by 0 bases, leaving 10 bases between them.

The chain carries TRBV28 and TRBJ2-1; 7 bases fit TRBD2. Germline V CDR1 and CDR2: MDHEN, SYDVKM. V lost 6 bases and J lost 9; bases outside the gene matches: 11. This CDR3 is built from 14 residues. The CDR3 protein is CASSLTGGSGEQFF. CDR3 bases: TGTGCCAGCAGCCTAACGGGAGGCTCCGGTGAGCAGTTCTTC.

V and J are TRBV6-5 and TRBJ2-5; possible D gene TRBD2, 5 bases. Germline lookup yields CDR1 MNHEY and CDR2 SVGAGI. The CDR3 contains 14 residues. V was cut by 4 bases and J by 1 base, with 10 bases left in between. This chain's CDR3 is CASSLRVPQETQYF. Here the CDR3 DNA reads TGTGCCAGCAGTTTGAGGGTGCCCCAAGAGACCCAGTACTTC.

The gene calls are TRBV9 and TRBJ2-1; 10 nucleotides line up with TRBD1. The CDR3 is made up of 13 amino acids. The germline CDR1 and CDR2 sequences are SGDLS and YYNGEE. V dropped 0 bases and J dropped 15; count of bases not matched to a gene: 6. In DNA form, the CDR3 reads TGTGCCAGCAGCGTAGGCGTGACAGGGGGCCGGTTCTTC. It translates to CASSVGVTGGRFF.

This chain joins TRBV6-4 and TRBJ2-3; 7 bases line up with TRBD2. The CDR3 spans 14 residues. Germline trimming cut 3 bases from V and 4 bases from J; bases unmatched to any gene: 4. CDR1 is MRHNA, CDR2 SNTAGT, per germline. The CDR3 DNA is TGTGCCAGCAGTGAAGCGGGAAGGCCAGATACGCAGTATTTT. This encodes CASSEAGRPDTQYF.

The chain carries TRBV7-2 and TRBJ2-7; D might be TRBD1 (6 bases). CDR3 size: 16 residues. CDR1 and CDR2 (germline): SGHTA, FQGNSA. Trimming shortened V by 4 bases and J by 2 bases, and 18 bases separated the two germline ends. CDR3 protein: CASSSRGFGGPYEQYF. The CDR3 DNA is TGTGCCAGCAGCTCAAGGGGGTTTGGGGGCCCCTACGAGCAGTACTTC.

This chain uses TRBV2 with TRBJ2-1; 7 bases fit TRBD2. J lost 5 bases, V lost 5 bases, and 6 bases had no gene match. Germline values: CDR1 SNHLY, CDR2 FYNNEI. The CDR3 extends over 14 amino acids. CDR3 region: CASSSTSRHNEQFF. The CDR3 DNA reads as TGTGCCAGCAGTTCGACTAGCCGACACAATGAGCAGTTCTTC.

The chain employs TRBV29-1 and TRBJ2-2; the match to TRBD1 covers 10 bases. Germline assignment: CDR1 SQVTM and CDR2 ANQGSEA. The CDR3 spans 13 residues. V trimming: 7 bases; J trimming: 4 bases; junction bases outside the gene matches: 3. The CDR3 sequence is CSGGQGPTGELFF. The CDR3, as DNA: TGCAGCGGGGGACAGGGGCCCACCGGGGAGCTGTTTTTT.

Here the CDR3 reads CASSPNPGTAETQYF. CDR3 in DNA: TGTGCCAGCAGTCCCAACCCCGGGACAGCAGAGACCCAGTACTTC. This chain connects TRBV2 to TRBJ2-5; 7 bases are shared with TRBD1. Unmatched junction bases numbered 10, after V lost 5 bases and J lost 4 bases. CDR3 length: 15 amino acids. Germline V gene lookup returns CDR1 SNHLY and CDR2 FYNNEI.

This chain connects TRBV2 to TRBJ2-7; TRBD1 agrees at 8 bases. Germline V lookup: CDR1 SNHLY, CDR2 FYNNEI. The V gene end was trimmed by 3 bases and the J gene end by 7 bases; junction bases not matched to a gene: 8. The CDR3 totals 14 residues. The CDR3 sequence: CASSDALTGEEQYF. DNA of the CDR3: TGTGCCAGCAGTGACGCCCTGACAGGGGAGGAGCAGTACTTC.